These T cell receptor beta chains were read from a single sample in a study of blood T cell repertoires in COVID-19. Clones were sequenced by immunoSEQ multiplex PCR, and TCRdb holds only the in-frame ones, with some missing. The sample comprises hundreds of thousands of clones, about 83% of which are singletons, and approximately 6.2% rests with the top ten. Sequencing used peripheral blood. Source of these receptors: a woman older than 75 with COVID-19, enrolled during active disease. The CDR3 runs from the conserved cysteine through the conserved F or W. The order of the fields is CDR3 length, clone size, V gene, J gene, D gene, CDR3 protein, CDR3 DNA. The D gene is left open where the match is weak. Clone size is not always given. Where it is, it says once, few, many or a class for expanded clones.

CDR3 length: 17
clone size: .
V gene: TRBV19
J gene: TRBJ1-5
D gene: .
CDR3 protein: CASSILSDPGGNQPQHF
CDR3 DNA: TGTGCCAGTAGTATACTGAGTGACCCGGGGGGCAATCAGCCCCAGCATTTT

CDR3 length: 13
clone size: .
V gene: TRBV2
J gene: TRBJ1-1
D gene: .
CDR3 protein: CASSGGGNTEAFF
CDR3 DNA: TGTGCCAGCAGTGGAGGCGGGAACACTGAAGCTTTCTTT

CDR3 length: 15
clone size: once
V gene: TRBV11-3
J gene: TRBJ2-2
D gene: .
CDR3 protein: CASSRTALNTGELFF
CDR3 DNA: TGTGCCAGCAGCCGGACTGCTTTGAACACCGGGGAGCTGTTTTTT

CDR3 length: 15
clone size: .
V gene: TRBV3-1/TRBV3-2
J gene: TRBJ1-2
D gene: TRBD1
CDR3 protein: CASSQRTGTPYGYTF
CDR3 DNA: TGTGCCAGCAGCCAAAGGACAGGGACCCCCTATGGCTACACCTTC

CDR3 length: 16
clone size: .
V gene: TRBV2
J gene: TRBJ1-3
D gene: TRBD1
CDR3 protein: CASSELGQGLRNTIYF
CDR3 DNA: TGTGCCAGCAGTGAACTTGGACAGGGGTTAAGAAACACCATATATTTT

CDR3 length: 14
clone size: .
V gene: TRBV11-2
J gene: TRBJ2-5
D gene: TRBD1
CDR3 protein: CASARTGAQETQYF
CDR3 DNA: TGTGCCAGCGCCCGGACAGGGGCACAAGAGACCCAGTACTTC

CDR3 length: 13
clone size: .
V gene: TRBV19
J gene: TRBJ1-2
D gene: .
CDR3 protein: CASSSRTAGGYTF
CDR3 DNA: TGTGCCAGTAGCTCGCGGACAGCCGGTGGCTACACCTTC

CDR3 length: 20
clone size: .
V gene: TRBV19
J gene: TRBJ2-5
D gene: TRBD2
CDR3 protein: CASSIPRGTSGGFPRETQYF
CDR3 DNA: TGTGCCAGTAGTATACCCCGGGGGACTAGCGGGGGGTTCCCGCGAGAGACCCAGTACTTC

CDR3 length: 14
clone size: .
V gene: TRBV5-1
J gene: TRBJ2-3
D gene: TRBD2
CDR3 protein: CASSPSGASDTQYF
CDR3 DNA: TGCGCCAGCAGCCCTAGCGGGGCCTCAGATACGCAGTATTTT

CDR3 length: 16
clone size: .
V gene: TRBV7-6
J gene: TRBJ2-2
D gene: TRBD1
CDR3 protein: CASSPVGTGGIRELFF
CDR3 DNA: TGTGCCAGCAGCCCAGTGGGGACAGGGGGTATCCGGGAGCTGTTTTTT

CDR3 length: 15
clone size: few
V gene: TRBV6-1
J gene: TRBJ1-1
D gene: .
CDR3 protein: CASSELPGRNTEAFF
CDR3 DNA: TGTGCCAGCAGTGAGCTACCGGGTCGGAACACTGAAGCTTTCTTT

CDR3 length: 14
clone size: few
V gene: TRBV25-1
J gene: TRBJ1-1
D gene: .
CDR3 protein: CASSEFGMNTEAFF
CDR3 DNA: TGTGCCAGCAGTGAATTCGGTATGAACACTGAAGCTTTCTTT

CDR3 length: 19
clone size: .
V gene: TRBV27
J gene: TRBJ2-2
D gene: .
CDR3 protein: CASSLPLGRGGLSPGELFF
CDR3 DNA: TGTGCCAGCAGTTTACCCCTCGGGAGAGGGGGCCTATCCCCCGGGGAGCTGTTTTTT

CDR3 length: 14
clone size: .
V gene: TRBV30
J gene: TRBJ1-5
D gene: .
CDR3 protein: CAWSLWGSNQPQHF
CDR3 DNA: TGTGCCTGGAGTCTCTGGGGCAGCAATCAGCCCCAGCATTTT

CDR3 length: 17
clone size: .
V gene: TRBV21-1
J gene: TRBJ2-2
D gene: .
CDR3 protein: CASSKAWLAGGPGELFF
CDR3 DNA: TGTGCCAGCAGCAAAGCGTGGCTAGCGGGGGGCCCGGGGGAGCTGTTTTTT

CDR3 length: 14
clone size: few
V gene: TRBV19
J gene: TRBJ2-5
D gene: .
CDR3 protein: CASSPTRGGETQYF
CDR3 DNA: TGTGCCAGTAGTCCGACTAGGGGTGGGGAGACCCAGTACTTC

CDR3 length: 12
clone size: .
V gene: TRBV29-1
J gene: TRBJ1-4
D gene: .
CDR3 protein: CSGVTGDEIALF
CDR3 DNA: TGCAGCGGAGTGACAGGTGATGAAATCGCGCTTTTT

CDR3 length: 15
clone size: .
V gene: TRBV30
J gene: TRBJ1-6
D gene: .
CDR3 protein: CAWVSGSGANSPLHF
CDR3 DNA: TGTGCCTGGGTCTCAGGATCAGGCGCCAATTCACCCCTCCACTTT

CDR3 length: 15
clone size: .
V gene: TRBV5-1
J gene: TRBJ2-1
D gene: .
CDR3 protein: CASSLLGGDYNEQFF
CDR3 DNA: TGCGCCAGCAGCTTGTTAGGGGGGGACTACAATGAGCAGTTCTTC

CDR3 length: 17
clone size: .
V gene: TRBV9
J gene: TRBJ1-3
D gene: .
CDR3 protein: CASSFQDRTLSGNTIYF
CDR3 DNA: TGTGCCAGCAGCTTTCAGGACAGAACCCTCTCTGGAAACACCATATATTTT

CDR3 length: 13
clone size: .
V gene: TRBV21-1
J gene: TRBJ2-5
D gene: .
CDR3 protein: CASSKDLQETQYF
CDR3 DNA: TGTGCCAGCAGCAAAGACTTACAAGAGACCCAGTACTTC

CDR3 length: 14
clone size: .
V gene: TRBV10-3
J gene: TRBJ2-1
D gene: TRBD1
CDR3 protein: CAIEKGQGFTEQFF
CDR3 DNA: TGTGCCATCGAGAAGGGACAGGGTTTTACTGAGCAGTTCTTC

CDR3 length: 15
clone size: .
V gene: TRBV7-6
J gene: TRBJ2-7
D gene: .
CDR3 protein: CASSLERGSSYEQYF
CDR3 DNA: TGTGCCAGCAGCTTAGAACGGGGGAGTAGTTACGAGCAGTACTTC

CDR3 length: 15
clone size: .
V gene: TRBV28
J gene: TRBJ2-4
D gene: TRBD2
CDR3 protein: CASLRGGPAKNIQYF
CDR3 DNA: TGTGCCAGTCTCCGGGGGGGGCCGGCCAAAAACATTCAGTACTTC

CDR3 length: 12
clone size: .
V gene: TRBV3-1/TRBV3-2
J gene: TRBJ2-1
D gene: .
CDR3 protein: CASSPGVYEQFF
CDR3 DNA: TGTGCCAGCAGCCCAGGGGTCTACGAGCAGTTCTTC

CDR3 length: 14
clone size: .
V gene: TRBV19
J gene: TRBJ2-2
D gene: .
CDR3 protein: CASSIAGNTGELFF
CDR3 DNA: TGTGCCAGTAGTATTGCAGGGAACACCGGGGAGCTGTTTTTT

CDR3 length: 16
clone size: .
V gene: TRBV13
J gene: TRBJ1-6
D gene: .
CDR3 protein: CASSLEGQGKNSPLHF
CDR3 DNA: TGTGCCAGCAGCTTAGAGGGGCAGGGAAAAAATTCACCCCTCCACTTT

CDR3 length: 15
clone size: few
V gene: TRBV10-1
J gene: TRBJ1-2
D gene: .
CDR3 protein: CASSPGGTANYGYTF
CDR3 DNA: TGCGCCAGCAGCCCCGGGGGGACGGCCAACTATGGCTACACCTTC

CDR3 length: 12
clone size: .
V gene: TRBV25-1
J gene: TRBJ1-5
D gene: TRBD1
CDR3 protein: CASRQGNQPQHF
CDR3 DNA: TGTGCCAGCAGACAGGGGAATCAGCCCCAGCATTTT

CDR3 length: 13
clone size: .
V gene: TRBV29-1
J gene: TRBJ1-4
D gene: TRBD1
CDR3 protein: CSVVKGAHEKLFF
CDR3 DNA: TGCAGCGTTGTTAAGGGGGCGCATGAAAAACTGTTTTTT

CDR3 length: 14
clone size: .
V gene: TRBV5-1
J gene: TRBJ2-7
D gene: .
CDR3 protein: CASSLGTANYEQYF
CDR3 DNA: TGCGCCAGCAGCTTGGGGACAGCTAACTACGAGCAGTACTTC

CDR3 length: 13
clone size: .
V gene: TRBV14
J gene: TRBJ2-3
D gene: TRBD1
CDR3 protein: CASSRQGAHTQYF
CDR3 DNA: TGTGCCAGCAGCCGACAGGGGGCGCATACGCAGTATTTT

CDR3 length: 17
clone size: .
V gene: TRBV5-4
J gene: TRBJ1-6
D gene: TRBD1
CDR3 protein: CASSSTWDRGRGSPLHF
CDR3 DNA: TGTGCCAGCAGCTCAACCTGGGACAGGGGGCGCGGGTCACCCCTCCACTTT

CDR3 length: 14
clone size: .
V gene: TRBV3-1/TRBV3-2
J gene: TRBJ2-7
D gene: TRBD2
CDR3 protein: CASSHLSGANEQYF
CDR3 DNA: TGTGCCAGCAGCCACCTCAGCGGGGCAAACGAGCAGTACTTC

CDR3 length: 16
clone size: .
V gene: TRBV28
J gene: TRBJ1-2
D gene: TRBD1
CDR3 protein: CASLHGTGVGVEGYTF
CDR3 DNA: TGTGCCAGCCTACACGGGACAGGGGTAGGAGTCGAGGGCTACACCTTC

CDR3 length: 14
clone size: .
V gene: TRBV19
J gene: TRBJ2-2
D gene: .
CDR3 protein: CASSIQGNTGELFF
CDR3 DNA: TGTGCCAGTAGTATACAGGGGAACACCGGGGAGCTGTTTTTT

CDR3 length: 13
clone size: .
V gene: TRBV6-5
J gene: TRBJ1-5
D gene: .
CDR3 protein: CASSPDINQPQHF
CDR3 DNA: TGTGCCAGCAGTCCGGACATAAATCAGCCCCAGCATTTT

CDR3 length: 15
clone size: .
V gene: TRBV28
J gene: TRBJ1-2
D gene: .
CDR3 protein: CASSYVRGSNYGYTF
CDR3 DNA: TGTGCCAGCAGTTACGTACGGGGATCGAACTATGGCTACACCTTC

CDR3 length: 15
clone size: .
V gene: TRBV6-2/TRBV6-3
J gene: TRBJ1-2
D gene: .
CDR3 protein: CASSDRSDSFYGYTF
CDR3 DNA: TGTGCCAGCAGCGACAGGTCGGACTCTTTCTATGGCTACACCTTC

CDR3 length: 16
clone size: once
V gene: TRBV27
J gene: TRBJ1-6
D gene: .
CDR3 protein: CASSPVGSSYNSPLHF
CDR3 DNA: TGTGCCAGCAGCCCTGTCGGGAGCTCCTATAATTCACCCCTCCACTTT